The sequence of this T cell receptor beta chain was determined in a study of immune evolution from preneoplasia to lung adenocarcinoma. Study information: HLA loss of heterozygosity: 6% to 7.5% AIS, under 19% MIA, about 35% ADC, none AAH.

Generated by immunoSEQ multiplex PCR, the TCRdb table keeps only in-frame clones and is missing some. Among about 4,900 clones listed, almost 90% were seen once. Deletions cut 6 bases from V and 4 bases from J, with 13 bases between. The CDR3 covers 13 residues. The germline CDR1 and CDR2 sequences are MNHEY and SMNVEV (reference sequence). General study findings and limits: Top clone share appeared to fall from AAH through AIS, MIA, adenocarcinoma.

Note on this clone: Its antigen remains unknown.

The receptor was derived from a person between 65 and 79 years old with lung adenocarcinoma. Sequenced: FFPE atypical adenomatous hyperplasia tissue from the lung. Subset described: atypical adenomatous hyperplasia (AAH), lung preneoplasia. This chain connects TRBV27 to TRBJ2-7; the D is unclear. CDR3: CASSTLKGYEQYF. CDR3 bases: TGTGCCAGCAGCACTTTAAAGGGTTACGAGCAGTACTTC.